Presented here are 14 T cell receptor beta chains from one specimen sequenced in a study of CD8+ T cells in alopecia areata. The sequencing template was cDNA reverse transcribed from extracted RNA. Measured with immunoSEQ multiplex PCR; TCRdb has only the in-frame clones, and not every one. In the table there are 150,000 to 250,000 clones, 55% to 70% of which are singletons. This sample's treatment: oral pan-JAK inhibitor, 5-10 mg twice daily. Sequenced material: CD4+ T cells sorted from blood, taken at week 24, from a patient treated with tofacitinib. The receptors were sampled from a human donor with alopecia areata.

V is TRBV7-9 and J is TRBJ2-1; D possibly matches TRBD1 or TRBD2 (5 bases each). The germline CDR1 and CDR2 sequences are SEHNR and FQNEAQ (reference sequence). The CDR3 loop spans 16 amino acids. Deletions cut 7 bases from V and 10 bases from J, with 26 bases between. The CDR3 DNA reads TGTGCCAGCAACACCCTATCCGGGACCCCAGGATTAGAGCAGTTCTTC. This sequence encodes CASNTLSGTPGLEQFF. The full variable domain, rest sourced from reference TRBV7-9 and TRBJ2-1, is DTGVSQNPRHKITKRGQNVTFRCDPISEHNRLYWYRQTLGQGPEFLTYFQNEAQLEKSRLLSDRFSAERPKGSFSTLEIQRTEQGDSAMYLCASNTLSGTPGLEQFFGPGTRLTVL.

Only a few counts were recorded for this clone. The rearrangement joins TRBV2 to TRBJ2-5; D is perhaps TRBD1 (5 bases). Trimming took 7 bases from V and 5 from J, leaving 14 bases between them. This CDR3 is 13 amino acids long. Germline CDR1 SNHLY, CDR2 FYNNEI. The CDR3 reads CASTQAVGETQYF. The CDR3 DNA sequence: TGTGCCAGCACACAGGCCGTCGGTGAGACCCAGTACTTC.

This chain uses TRBV29-1 with TRBJ1-1, with 9 bases identical to TRBD1. The CDR3 spans 13 residues. J was trimmed by 0 bases and V by 7 bases; bases with no gene match: 3. The germline CDR1 and CDR2 sequences are SQVTM and ANQGSEA. The CDR3 DNA is TGCAGCGCCGACAGGGGGTTGAACACTGAAGCTTTCTTT. It yields the protein CSADRGLNTEAFF.

This clone came up a few times. The gene calls are TRBV10-3 and TRBJ2-5, with 8 nucleotides matching TRBD1. The junction had 2 bases not matched to a gene; V was cut back by 0 bases and J by 2 bases. Germline values: CDR1 ENHRY, CDR2 SYGVKD. The CDR3 has 15 residues. The CDR3 DNA sequence: TGTGCCATCAGTGAGTCGGACAGGGTACAAGAGACCCAGTACTTC. Amino acids: CAISESDRVQETQYF.

The rearrangement links TRBV5-6 to TRBJ2-5; the match to TRBD1 covers 9 bases. Looked up from germline, CDR1 is SGHDT and CDR2 is YYEEEE. Germline trimming cut 4 bases from V and 10 bases from J; bases unmatched to any gene: 11. CDR3 size: 14 residues. Written as DNA, the CDR3 is TGTGCCAGCAGCACCGGGACAGGGTTTGAGCTCCAGTACTTC. It yields the protein CASSTGTGFELQYF.

The chain carries TRBV7-9 and TRBJ2-7; D is perhaps TRBD2 (6 bases). CDR1 and CDR2 from the germline V gene are SEHNR and FQNEAQ (reference sequence). The germline V and J ends were trimmed by 4 bases and 1 base, with 11 bases remaining between them. The CDR3 covers 14 residues. The CDR3: CASSSSGQSYEQYF. For the CDR3, the DNA is TGTGCCAGCAGCTCAAGCGGGCAATCCTACGAGCAGTACTTC.

The V call is TRBV2, the J call TRBJ1-2; D gene uncertain. V lost 3 bases and J lost 0, with 8 bases in between. The V gene's germline CDR1 is SNHLY and CDR2 FYNNEI. The CDR3 covers 14 residues. CDR3 DNA: TGTGCCAGCAGTGATCCGGACGCTAACTATGGCTACACCTTC. This sequence encodes CASSDPDANYGYTF.

The CDR3 is CASSQGTGISYTF. The CDR3 bases are TGTGCCAGCAGCCAAGGGACAGGGATTAGCTACACCTTC. V gene TRBV14 combines with J gene TRBJ1-2; 8 bases map to TRBD1. Germline lookup yields CDR1 SGHDN and CDR2 FVKESK. J lost 9 bases, V lost 1 base, and 4 bases had no gene match. CDR3 length equals 13 residues.

This sequence joins TRBV30 and TRBJ2-2, with 7 nucleotides matching TRBD2. V lost 3 bases to trimming and J lost 2 bases; unmatched junction nucleotides: 9. The CDR3 is made up of 16 amino acids. The V gene's germline CDR1 is GTSNPN and CDR2 SVGIG (reference sequence). The CDR3 coding sequence is TGTGCCTGGAGCGGCCTAGCGGAGAGAAACACCGGGGAGCTGTTTTTT. Amino acids: CAWSGLAERNTGELFF.

The chain has TRBV6-5 and TRBJ1-5; tentative D call: TRBD1 (5 bases). The length of the CDR3 is 13 residues. Trimming took 9 bases from V and 11 from J, leaving 20 bases between them. Germline loops: CDR1 MNHEY, CDR2 SVGAGI. CDR3 loop: CASSLLGAATQHF. CDR3 DNA sequence: TGTGCCAGTAGCCTTTTAGGGGCTGCGACCCAGCATTTT.

The V gene is TRBV7-6, the J gene TRBJ2-5, with 7 bases that match TRBD1. Germline CDR1 SGHVS, CDR2 FNYEAQ. The CDR3 length is 14 residues. V gave up 6 bases and J gave up 4 bases; unmatched junction bases: 8. The CDR3 is CASSYSGGIETQYF. The DNA for the CDR3 is TGTGCCAGCAGTTATTCAGGGGGAATAGAGACCCAGTACTTC.

A word on this clone: One end of the junction fails to match germline, which may point to a read error. The J gene is TRBJ2-7, the V gene TRBV7-2; TRBD1 agrees at 8 bases. Germline V gene data show CDR1 as SGHTA and CDR2 as FQGNSA. This CDR3 is 13 amino acids long. The CDR3 DNA reads as TGTGCCAGCAGTCAAGGGACAAAAGGACAGGGTGTTTGG. As protein: CASSQGTKGQGVW.

V and J are TRBV29-1 and TRBJ2-7; 8 nucleotides align to TRBD1. Germline assignment: CDR1 SQVTM and CDR2 ANQGSEA. The CDR3 sequence is 15 residues long. V lost 6 bases to trimming and J lost 0 bases; unmatched junction nucleotides: 10. The CDR3 region is CSVGDRPRNSYEQYF. The CDR3 DNA reads TGCAGCGTCGGGGACAGGCCCAGGAACTCCTACGAGCAGTACTTC.

V gene TRBV11-2 combines with J gene TRBJ2-4; D call uncertain. Germline loops: CDR1 SGHAT, CDR2 FQNNGV. The CDR3 loop spans 14 amino acids. Trimming stripped 3 bases from V and 0 bases from J, with 6 bases between. DNA of the CDR3: TGTGCCAGCAGCTTGATACTAGCCAAAAACATTCAGTACTTC. Protein: CASSLILAKNIQYF.